This TCR beta chain originates from a study of T-cell reconstitution after alpha-beta-depleted transplantation in children. Study-wide results and limits: Recipient T cells and thymic progenitors that survived gave rise to the high TCRbeta diversity observed at day 60 in some patients. T-cell numbers and diversity, one year after transplant, stemmed largely from T cells that were newly produced. Approximately two months post-transplant, alpha-beta T cells reportedly originated from several hundred expanded graft clones.

The table lists this clonotype with a few counts. Its antigen is unidentified. In germline, CDR1 is SGHRS, CDR2 YFSETQ. The CDR3 is made up of 15 amino acids. V lost 0 bases and J 3 bases, leaving 9 bases between the germline ends. Unique molecular identifiers were used in preparing the TCRbeta library. TCRdb reanalysed the PCR reads using MiXCR and keeps one entry per CDR3 protein. Of around 450,000 distinct CDR3 sequences in the sample, about 17% were seen once. The receptor comes from a boy under two years old who had a stem cell transplant for Wiskott-Aldrich syndrome, so the T cells may come from the graft donor. The input for sequencing was PBMCs, mostly from graft donor cells, taken 360 days after TCRalphabeta/CD19-depleted stem cell transplant. V is TRBV5-1 and J is TRBJ1-4, with D perhaps matching TRBD1 (5 bases). The CDR3 spells CASSLGDGSNEKLFF. The CDR3 bases are TGCGCCAGCAGCTTGGGGGACGGATCTAATGAAAAACTGTTTTTT.